This TCR beta chain is drawn from a study of identical twins' blood T cells. About this clonotype itself: The antigen is not known.

Whole-study results and caveats: Each donor's most abundant TCRbeta clonotypes shared more CDR3 sequences with her twin than unrelated donors.

Each TCR cDNA library carried sample-specific barcodes on both ends. Each CDR3 protein gets one entry after TCRdb re-called the 5' RACE reads with MiXCR. The data show a few hundred thousand distinct CDR3 sequences, 25% to 35% seen once. The sequenced sample consisted of PBMCs. This TCR derives from a woman between 18 and 49 years old in good health.

The CDR3 sequence is CASREGANYGYTF. CDR3 nucleotides: TGTGCCAGCAGGGAGGGAGCTAACTATGGCTACACCTTC. The chain is built from TRBV9 and TRBJ1-2; D call uncertain. Trimming left V 5 bases short and J 0 bases short, with 8 bases between. Germline-derived CDR1 and CDR2 are SGDLS and YYNGEE. There are 13 residues in the CDR3.